The 3 T cell receptor beta chains in this list originate from one sample, sequenced in a study of blood T cells in healthy people across ages. A second PCR, run for about 6 to 11 cycles, used a sample-barcoded 5' primer plus a J-beta primer mix. TCRdb redid the calling of the 5' RACE reads with MiXCR, one entry per CDR3 protein. The sample comprises about 1.6 million distinct CDR3 sequences, 30% to 40% of which are singletons, and approximately 10% rests with the top ten. The sample consisted of blood. The source is a woman aged 25 to 45 in good health.

The rearrangement joins TRBV2 to TRBJ2-3; the D call may be TRBD1 or TRBD2 (5 bases each). There are 14 residues in the CDR3. CDR1 SNHLY and CDR2 FYNNEI come from the germline V gene. The ends were cut back, 11 bases at V and 2 bases at J, with 17 bases in the middle. This CDR3 is CASPTGTVTDTQYF. In nucleotides, the CDR3 is TGTGCCTCTCCGACGGGGACCGTCACAGATACGCAGTATTTT. The full variable domain, its missing parts supplied by reference TRBV2 and TRBJ2-3, is EPEVTQTPSHQVTQMGQEVILRCVPISNHLYFYWYRQILGQKVEFLVSFYNNEISEKSEIFDDQFSVERPDGSNFTLKIRSTKLEDSAMYFCASPTGTVTDTQYFGPGTRLTVL.

The V and J genes are TRBV24-1 and TRBJ2-5; 9 bases agree with TRBD2. The ends lost 8 bases at V and 11 bases at J; junction bases unmatched: 2. The germline V gene has CDR1 KGHDR and CDR2 SFDVKD. This CDR3 comprises 10 residues. DNA for the CDR3: TGTGCCACCAAGCGGGGGGAGCAGTACTTC. It codes for CATKRGEQYF.

This clonotype was detected once. The germline gene is not matched at one end of the junction; a read error may be the cause. The rearrangement uses TRBV20-1 and TRBJ2-1; D may be TRBD1 or TRBD2 (5 bases each). The CDR3 sequence is 15 residues long. Germline CDR1 DFQATT, CDR2 SNEGSKA (reference sequence). For the CDR3, the DNA is TGCAGCGCTAAAGGGGATCCGGGGTCCTACAATGAGCAGTTCTTC. Residues: CSAKGDPGSYNEQFF.